This paragraph reports one T cell receptor (beta chain). Time point described: cycle 4 day 1 (C4D1), after five to seven weeks of nivolumab. Following autologous stem cell transplantation, relapse occurred in every patient, and exposure to brentuximab vedotin varied. Isolation of CD4+ T cells from thawed PBMCs was performed by magnetic negative selection. This specimen comes from a study of PD-1 blockade in classical Hodgkin lymphoma. Using immunoSEQ multiplex PCR, the repertoire was profiled, and TCRdb retains in-frame clones only, with some absent. The sample lists about 27,000 clones, approximately 89% occurring once. Germline loops: CDR1 GTSNPN, CDR2 SVGIG (reference sequence). The CDR3 consists of 15 residues. V was clipped by 0 bases and J by 1 base, with 13 bases between them.

Sequences were derived from CD4+ T cells from blood, sampled before the fourth cycle of nivolumab. This TCR was recovered from a human donor with classical Hodgkin lymphoma. This sequence joins TRBV30 and TRBJ2-7; D unclear. CDR3 loop: CAWSVFRRKSYEQYF. The CDR3 DNA follows: TGTGCCTGGAGTGTTTTCCGGCGGAAGTCCTACGAGCAGTACTTC.